The 20 T cell receptor beta chains listed next were all sequenced from one sample in a study of Graves' ophthalmopathy and Graves' hyperthyroidism. Amplifying from RNA transcripts, the study obtained TCR beta CDR3 regions. The first round was an RT-PCR with HTBI primers, and the second round was a multiplex PCR. MiXCR was run by TCRdb on the multiplex PCR reads, yielding one entry per CDR3 protein. The sample contains a few hundred thousand distinct CDR3 sequences, under 45% of which appear only once. Source material: peripheral blood or thyroid tissue (not recorded which). These receptors all stem from an adult man with Graves' hyperthyroidism.

This clonotype has ten or more counts. The chain links TRBV11-2 to TRBJ2-5; 9 nucleotides line up with TRBD1. The V segment lost 2 bases and the J segment 4 bases; nucleotides outside the gene matches: 8. Germline V gene sequence: CDR1 SGHAT, CDR2 FQNNGV. This CDR3 region has 16 residues. CDR3 residues: CASSLPGQGSGETQYF. CDR3 nucleotides: TGTGCCAGCAGCTTACCCGGACAGGGGTCGGGAGAGACCCAGTACTTC.

This clonotype appeared many times. The gene calls are TRBV19 and TRBJ2-2; TRBD2 might be the D (5 bases). The CDR3 has 16 amino acids. CDR1 and CDR2 (germline): LNHDA, SQIVND (reference sequence). The germline V and J ends were trimmed by 2 bases and 0 bases, with 10 bases remaining between them. CDR3 nucleotide sequence: TGTGCCAGTAGTATATGGGAGCACACGAACACCGGGGAGCTGTTTTTT. Translating gives CASSIWEHTNTGELFF.

This sequence joins TRBV6-5 and TRBJ2-7; D is possibly TRBD2 (5 bases). Germline values: CDR1 MNHEY, CDR2 SVGAGI. The CDR3 consists of 14 residues. Between the trimmed V and J ends, which lost 7 bases and 1 base, there was a span of 14 bases. CDR3 amino acids: CASMQRYSSYEQYF. The CDR3 DNA reads TGTGCCAGCATGCAGCGGTACTCTTCCTACGAGCAGTACTTC.

Comment on this clonotype: Given a much more abundant clone one base away, this may be a read error. The V gene is TRBV12-3 or TRBV12-4, the J gene TRBJ1-6; D unclear. There are 13 residues in the CDR3. DNA for the CDR3: TGTGCCAGCAGCCGGGAAGCGTATTCACGCCTCCACTTT. It yields the protein CASSREAYSRLHF.

The chain is built from TRBV12-3 or TRBV12-4 and TRBJ1-6; D might be TRBD1 (6 bases). The CDR3 length is 16 residues. V lost 6 bases, J lost 7 bases, and 19 bases lay in between. CDR3: CASRLGGARGNSPLHF. DNA of the CDR3: TGTGCCAGCAGACTGGGGGGGGCCAGAGGAAATTCACCCCTCCACTTT.

This clonotype was seen a few times. At one boundary the junction diverges from the germline segment, which might be a read error. This rearrangement joins TRBV7-7 to TRBJ2-3, with D possibly being TRBD2 (5 bases). Looked up from germline, CDR1 is SSHAT and CDR2 is FNYEAQ (reference sequence). The CDR3 has 14 residues. The CDR3 bases are TGTGCTAGCAGCTTAGTAGGAGGCTCAGATACGCAGTATTTT. Its translation is CASSLVGGSDTQYF.

V and J are TRBV29-1 and TRBJ2-7, with 10 positions matching TRBD2. V lost 8 bases to trimming and J lost 5 bases; unmatched junction nucleotides: 9. This CDR3 comprises 13 residues. Germline CDR1 reads SQVTM; CDR2 reads ANQGSEA. CDR3 sequence reads: CSRTGLAKNEQYF. The DNA of the CDR3 is TGCAGCAGGACGGGACTAGCGAAAAACGAGCAGTACTTC.

V is TRBV5-1 and J is TRBJ1-1; D gene uncertain. CDR3 size: 18 residues. V gave up 1 base and J gave up 0 bases, with 19 bases separating them. The germline V gene encodes CDR1 SGHRS and CDR2 YFSETQ. CDR3 sequence: CASSLPGGRALMNTEAFF. CDR3 DNA: TGCGCCAGCAGCTTGCCGGGAGGACGGGCTCTCATGAACACTGAAGCTTTCTTT.

This clonotype has at least ten counts. The V call is TRBV20-1, the J call TRBJ2-2, with D maybe TRBD1 (6 bases). V lost 3 bases and J lost 7, with 15 bases in between. This CDR3 spans 14 amino acids. Germline V gene sequence: CDR1 DFQATT, CDR2 SNEGSKA (reference sequence). Here the CDR3 DNA reads TGCAGTGCTAGGGCTACAGGGACGGGCGGGGAGCTGTTTTTT. Translation: CSARATGTGGELFF.

This chain uses TRBV29-1 with TRBJ2-1, with D unclear. The CDR3 is 12 residues long. The ends were cut back, 0 bases at V and 10 bases at J, with 10 bases in the middle. Germline values: CDR1 SQVTM, CDR2 ANQGSEA. DNA of the CDR3: TGCAGCGTTGAAGAGGAACTCGTAGAGCAGTTCTTC. This codes for CSVEEELVEQFF.

As to this clonotype: A much larger clonotype is one base distant, so this may be a read error. The chain links TRBV7-9 to TRBJ2-7; the D is unclear. V was pared by 6 bases and J by 10 bases, with 19 bases between. Germline V lookup: CDR1 SEHNR, CDR2 FQNEAQ (reference sequence). There are 13 residues in the CDR3. CDR3 bases: TGTGCCAGCAGGGGTAGGAGCTCTACGCTCCAGTACTTC. It translates to CASRGRSSTLQYF.

This clonotype appeared many times. This chain connects TRBV20-1 to TRBJ1-4, with D possibly TRBD1 on 6 matching bases. V dropped 3 bases and J dropped 6 bases, with 11 bases sitting between them. CDR1 and CDR2 (germline): DFQATT, SNEGSKA (reference sequence). The CDR3 is made up of 13 amino acids. CDR3 sequence (DNA): TGCAGTGCTAGGAGGTGGGGGCATGAAAAACTGTTTTTT. As protein: CSARRWGHEKLFF.

With regard to this clonotype: A much larger clone sits a single nucleotide away, making a read error possible. This CDR3 reads CASSYGTDKQYF. DNA for the CDR3: TGTGCCAGCAGCTATGGGACAGACAAGCAGTACTTC. V and J are TRBV7-9 and TRBJ2-7; 7 bases line up with TRBD1. This CDR3 region has 12 residues. V lost 4 bases and J lost 8; bases outside the gene matches: 5. From germline, CDR1 is SEHNR and CDR2 FQNEAQ (reference sequence).

This clonotype was seen many times. This chain links TRBV29-1 with TRBJ2-7, with 8 bases identical to TRBD1. The CDR3 is made up of 14 amino acids. Germline V gives CDR1 SQVTM, CDR2 ANQGSEA. With 5 bases clipped from V and 4 bases from J, the junction kept 10 bases outside the gene matches. The CDR3, as DNA: TGCAGCGTTACCCCAGGGGGCCCGGTTTACGAGCAGTACTTC. The encoded protein is CSVTPGGPVYEQYF.

This clonotype was counted many times. This chain connects TRBV9 to TRBJ1-5, with D possibly being TRBD1 (5 bases). Germline lookup yields CDR1 SGDLS and CDR2 YYNGEE. This CDR3 spans 17 amino acids. V dropped 4 bases and J dropped 4 bases, with 21 bases sitting between them. The CDR3 region has the DNA TGTGCCAGCAGCCCAGGCGGCGGGGGGACTATGAATCAGCCCCAGCATTTT. It yields the protein CASSPGGGGTMNQPQHF.

This clonotype was counted many times. V and J are TRBV20-1 and TRBJ1-1; TRBD1 is a possible D gene (6 bases). The CDR3 has 15 amino acids. The V gene's germline CDR1 is DFQATT and CDR2 SNEGSKA (reference sequence). Trimming pared 1 base from V and 0 bases from J, leaving 12 bases between. The CDR3: CSARVDSDMNTEAFF. The CDR3 nucleotides are TGCAGTGCTAGAGTGGACAGTGACATGAACACTGAAGCTTTCTTT.

Ten or more counts support this clonotype. This rearrangement joins TRBV20-1 to TRBJ2-7, with TRBD2 matching 10 bases. The CDR3 covers 15 residues. The V gene's germline CDR1 is DFQATT and CDR2 SNEGSKA (reference sequence). V gave up 6 bases and J gave up 2 bases; unmatched junction bases: 10. The CDR3 coding sequence is TGCAGTGCCGCCGACCCTAGCGGGGGTACCTACGAGCAGTACTTC. This translates into CSAADPSGGTYEQYF.

V and J are TRBV29-1 and TRBJ1-1; D is unresolved. The germline V gene encodes CDR1 SQVTM and CDR2 ANQGSEA. This CDR3 spans 13 amino acids. CDR3 protein: CSEAKARNTEAFF. CDR3 sequence (DNA): TGCAGTGAAGCAAAGGCCAGGAACACTGAAGCTTTCTTT. Full variable domain (outside the CDR3, taken from reference TRBV29-1 and TRBJ1-1): SAVISQKPSRDICQRGTSLTIQCQVDSQVTMMFWYRQQPGQSLTLIATANQGSEATYESGFVIDKFPISRPNLTFSTLTVSNMSPEDSSIYLCSEAKARNTEAFFGQGTRLTVV.

This clonotype was seen just once. This chain's CDR3 is CASSQTGTSDGYTF. The CDR3 nucleotides read TGCGCCAGCAGCCAAACCGGGACAAGTGATGGCTACACCTTC. V gene TRBV5-1 combines with J gene TRBJ1-2; D is perhaps TRBD1 (6 bases). This CDR3 is 14 amino acids long. CDR1 SGHRS and CDR2 YFSETQ come from the germline V gene. V shed 4 bases and J shed 6 bases, with 16 bases lying between them.

This clonotype was observed many times. The chain couples TRBV7-8 to TRBJ2-2; TRBD2 matches 11 bases. Per the germline V gene, CDR1 is SGHVS and CDR2 is FQNEAQ. J gave up 5 bases and V 4 bases, and 9 bases lay outside the gene matches. This CDR3 is 17 amino acids long. The CDR3 region has the DNA TGTGCCAGCAGCTCAAACCCGGGACTAGCGGCAACCGGGGAGCTGTTTTTT. Translation gives CASSSNPGLAATGELFF.